These T cell receptor beta chains were read from a single sample in a study of blood T cell repertoires in COVID-19. Using immunoSEQ multiplex PCR, the repertoire was profiled, and TCRdb retains in-frame clones only, with some absent. The table lists about 370,000 clones, around 87% of them singletons. What was sequenced was peripheral blood. The origin of the receptors is a man younger than 35 with active or convalescent COVID-19. The CDR3 runs from the conserved cysteine through the conserved F or W. Each record gives: J gene, V gene, D gene, CDR3 protein, CDR3 DNA. D genes are given only for firm matches.

TRBJ1-1 | TRBV7-2 | TRBD1 | CASSPRTDRGGTEAFF | TGTGCCAGCAGCCCTAGAACGGACAGGGGAGGCACTGAAGCTTTCTTT
TRBJ1-6 | TRBV3-1/TRBV3-2 | - | CASKQGGESPLHF | TGTGCCAGCAAACAGGGAGGGGAATCACCCCTCCACTTT
TRBJ1-1 | TRBV2 | TRBD1 | CASSEYGQGRTEAFF | TGTGCCAGCAGTGAATACGGACAGGGGAGGACTGAAGCTTTCTTT
TRBJ2-1 | TRBV9 | TRBD2 | CASSGTLAEGGNEQFF | TGTGCCAGCAGCGGGACACTAGCGGAGGGGGGCAATGAGCAGTTCTTC
TRBJ2-1 | TRBV28 | - | CASSLRGLLYNEQFF | TGTGCCAGCAGTTTAAGGGGACTGTTATACAATGAGCAGTTCTTC
TRBJ2-7 | TRBV28 | - | CASSLGADEQYF | TGTGCCAGCAGTTTAGGGGCAGACGAGCAGTACTTC
TRBJ2-7 | TRBV5-1 | - | CASSLAGSQGYEQYF | TGCGCCAGCAGCTTGGCCGGGTCTCAGGGCTACGAGCAGTACTTC
TRBJ1-2 | TRBV11-2 | TRBD1 | CASSLAVAGGAHGYTF | TGTGCCAGCAGCTTAGCGGTGGCAGGGGGCGCCCATGGCTACACCTTC
TRBJ2-1 | TRBV4-1 | - | CASSQDVGGQNEQFF | TGCGCCAGCAGCCAAGATGTCGGTGGACAGAATGAGCAGTTCTTC
TRBJ2-6 | TRBV3-1/TRBV3-2 | - | CASSQVRTRVSLMAF | TGTGCCAGCAGCCAAGTTCGGACACGAGTATCTCTGATGGCTTTC